Each of the 28 T cell receptor beta chains below was sequenced from the same sample in a study of Ad26.COV2.S vaccination and SARS-CoV-2 variants. Treatment in this sample: about 20 received Ad26.COV2.S at low or high dose, single or two shots; roughly five received placebo; per-sample allocation not given. Day 63 after the first vaccine or placebo injection was the time point for sampling. Method: immunoSEQ multiplex PCR; TCRdb's copy keeps in-frame clones and lacks some. The sample holds roughly 500,000 clones, approximately 88% seen once. The material was peripheral blood, obtained in a trial of Ad26.COV2.S vaccine versus placebo. These receptors were obtained from a person between 18 and 65 years old who received the Ad26.COV2.S COVID-19 vaccine or a placebo.

The rearrangement joins TRBV12-3 or TRBV12-4 to TRBJ1-5, with no clear D. The ends were cut back, 5 bases at V and 5 bases at J, with 7 bases in the middle. The CDR3 is made up of 12 amino acids. The DNA for the CDR3 is TGTGCCAGCAGTCCGACTTATCAGCCCCAGCATTTT. Amino acids: CASSPTYQPQHF.

The chain couples TRBV3-1 (or the pseudogene TRBV3-2) to TRBJ1-5, with D maybe TRBD1 (5 bases). CDR3 size: 12 residues. Germline V gene data show CDR1 as LGHDT and CDR2 as YNNKEL (reference sequence). V was clipped by 4 bases and J by 10 bases, with 11 bases between them. The CDR3 sequence: CASSPTGGPQHF. DNA of the CDR3: TGTGCCAGCAGCCCGACGGGGGGTCCCCAGCATTTT.

This chain uses TRBV6-5 with TRBJ1-1, with unresolved D. Trimming removed 8 bases at V and 4 bases at J, with 20 bases between. CDR3 length equals 15 residues. Germline-derived CDR1 and CDR2 are MNHEY and SVGAGI. CDR3 nucleotides: TGTGCCAGCGACCCGTCGGGGATGTTTAGCACTGAAGCTTTCTTT. Translation: CASDPSGMFSTEAFF.

J is TRBJ2-3 and V is TRBV4-1; TRBD2 matches 15 bases. Germline assignment: CDR1 MGHRA and CDR2 YSYEKL. CDR3 length: 17 amino acids. V was clipped by 3 bases and J by 5 bases; unmatched bases: 6. CDR3 protein: CASSQDGLAGGLDTQYF. CDR3 in DNA: TGCGCCAGCAGCCAGGACGGACTAGCGGGAGGGCTAGATACGCAGTATTTT.

This clone was recorded once. The chain has TRBV7-2 and TRBJ2-3, with 7 positions matching TRBD2. This CDR3 has 17 amino acids. V was clipped by 2 bases and J by 7 bases; unmatched bases: 15. CDR1 is SGHTA and CDR2 is FQGNSA in the germline V gene. CDR3 sequence: CASSLSSSGPLRNTQYF. CDR3 DNA sequence: TGTGCCAGCAGCTTAAGTTCTAGCGGACCTCTTAGAAATACGCAGTATTTT.

The genes are TRBV24-1 and TRBJ2-1; 13 bases line up with TRBD2. The germline V gene encodes CDR1 KGHDR and CDR2 SFDVKD. CDR3 length equals 16 residues. V lost 2 bases and J lost 6; bases outside the gene matches: 3. CDR3 coding DNA: TGTGCCACCAGTGATTGGGGACTAGCGGGAATCAATGAGCAGTTCTTC. This codes for CATSDWGLAGINEQFF.

Turning to this clone: The same CDR3 can be traced to other DNA sequences in this sample. J is TRBJ2-3 and V is TRBV19; TRBD2 agrees at 11 bases. Germline V gene data show CDR1 as LNHDA and CDR2 as SQIVND (reference sequence). Trimming at V came to 3 bases and at J to 0 bases, leaving 2 bases not matched to a gene. There are 16 residues in the CDR3. CDR3 nucleotides: TGTGCCAGTAGTATTCTAGCGGGAGGAAGCACAGATACGCAGTATTTT. Translated, it gives CASSILAGGSTDTQYF.

The rearrangement joins TRBV5-6 to TRBJ1-1; weak D call: TRBD1 (5 bases). Trimming took 2 bases from V and 3 from J, leaving 17 bases between them. Germline values: CDR1 SGHDT, CDR2 YYEEEE. This CDR3 is 16 amino acids long. CDR3 protein: CASSLVPRVTDTEAFF. Here the CDR3 DNA reads TGTGCCAGCAGCTTAGTACCCCGGGTGACAGACACTGAAGCTTTCTTT.

The chain joins TRBV3-1 (or the pseudogene TRBV3-2) to TRBJ2-1, with 11 bases that match TRBD2. The CDR3 has 14 amino acids. V gave up 0 bases and J gave up 14 bases; unmatched junction bases: 6. Germline loops: CDR1 LGHDT, CDR2 YNNKEL (reference sequence). CDR3 amino acids: CASSQEPSGRWKFF. CDR3 coding DNA: TGTGCCAGCAGCCAAGAACCTAGCGGGAGGTGGAAGTTCTTC.

The chain employs TRBV9 and TRBJ2-7, with TRBD1 matching over 10 bases. CDR3 length equals 19 residues. CDR1 is SGDLS and CDR2 is YYNGEE in the germline V gene. V lost 4 bases, J lost 3 bases, and 19 bases stayed unmatched. The CDR3 region has the DNA TGTGCCAGCAGCCTCTTACGGGGACGACGACAGGGGGCAAACTACGAGCAGTACTTC. This gives the protein CASSLLRGRRQGANYEQYF.

The CDR3 nucleotides are TGTGCCAGCAGCGTGGGAGGGCACTATGGCTACACCTTC. This encodes CASSVGGHYGYTF. This chain links TRBV9 with TRBJ1-2; D not resolved. CDR3 length: 13 residues. Germline V gene data show CDR1 as SGDLS and CDR2 as YYNGEE. V was shortened by 2 bases and J by 3 bases, with 8 bases between the two germline ends.

This clone came up once. V gene TRBV10-3 combines with J gene TRBJ1-1; D is perhaps TRBD1 (6 bases). Trimming shortened V by 6 bases and J by 3 bases, and 11 bases separated the two germline ends. The germline gives CDR1 ENHRY, CDR2 SYGVKD. The CDR3 sequence is 13 residues long. CDR3 DNA sequence: TGTGCCATCAGACCGGGACAAGACACTGAAGCTTTCTTT. It yields the protein CAIRPGQDTEAFF.

The rearrangement uses TRBV12-3 or TRBV12-4 and TRBJ1-1; no clear D. V gave up 1 base and J gave up 5 bases, with 5 bases separating them. The CDR3 loop spans 12 amino acids. CDR3 in amino acids: CASSLVQTEAFF. DNA for the CDR3: TGTGCCAGCAGTTTAGTCCAGACTGAAGCTTTCTTT.

This clone was counted a single time. The chain carries TRBV5-1 and TRBJ2-1; perhaps TRBD1 as D (6 bases). The germline V and J ends were trimmed by 3 bases and 6 bases, with 16 bases remaining between them. The CDR3 runs 15 residues. The germline V gene encodes CDR1 SGHRS and CDR2 YFSETQ. The CDR3, as DNA: TGCGCCAGCAGCTCCGGACTCGGACAGCCCAATGAGCAGTTCTTC. It translates to CASSSGLGQPNEQFF. Combining the CDR3 with reference TRBV5-1 and TRBJ2-1 gives the whole variable domain KAGVTQTPRYLIKTRGQQVTLSCSPISGHRSVSWYQQTPGQGLQFLFEYFSETQRNKGNFPGRFSGRQFSNSRSEMNVSTLELGDSALYLCASSSGLGQPNEQFFGPGTRLTVL.

The V and J genes are TRBV5-1 and TRBJ2-3; 8 bases match TRBD2. The length of the CDR3 is 15 residues. V shed 2 bases and J 3 bases; nucleotides not matched to a gene: 5. Germline CDR1 and CDR2: SGHRS and YFSETQ. CDR3 nucleotides: TGCGCCAGCAGCTTTTTAGCGGGATTGACAGATACGCAGTATTTT. Amino acid sequence: CASSFLAGLTDTQYF.

V usage is TRBV4-3 and J usage is TRBJ2-1; D unresolved. The CDR3 spans 14 residues. The germline V gene has CDR1 LGHNA and CDR2 YSLEER. Between the trimmed V and J ends, which lost 3 bases and 6 bases, there was a span of 12 bases. The CDR3 region has the DNA TGCGCCAGCAGCCAGGCACCGAAGTTCAATGAGCAGTTCTTC. As protein: CASSQAPKFNEQFF.

The gene calls are TRBV28 and TRBJ2-7; 9 positions agree with TRBD1. After removal of 5 bases from V and 6 bases from J, the junction contained 11 bases not matched to a gene. This CDR3 spans 15 amino acids. Germline V gene lookup returns CDR1 MDHEN and CDR2 SYDVKM. As DNA, the CDR3 is TGTGCCAGCAGTGGCAGGAGTGGGACAGGGTTCGAGCAGTACTTC. It specifies CASSGRSGTGFEQYF.

As regards this clone: Additional DNA sequences in this sample encode the identical CDR3. The V and J genes are TRBV9 and TRBJ2-1; D not certain. Germline V gene data show CDR1 as SGDLS and CDR2 as YYNGEE. Trimming shortened V by 0 bases and J by 3 bases, and 4 bases separated the two germline ends. This CDR3 spans 13 amino acids. CDR3 bases: TGTGCCAGCAGCGTAGGGGTCTACAATGAGCAGTTCTTC. Protein sequence: CASSVGVYNEQFF.

This chain uses TRBV7-9 with TRBJ2-5; D ambiguous. V was trimmed by 0 bases and J by 5 bases, leaving 7 bases between them. The CDR3 sequence is 13 residues long. Germline assignment: CDR1 SEHNR and CDR2 FQNEAQ (reference sequence). The CDR3 coding sequence is TGTGCCAGCAGCTTAGCCGCCATGGAGACCCAGTACTTC. This sequence encodes CASSLAAMETQYF.

V and J are TRBV7-8 and TRBJ1-6; 9 bases line up with TRBD1. V lost 0 bases and J lost 6; bases outside the gene matches: 0. The length of the CDR3 is 15 residues. Germline V gives CDR1 SGHVS, CDR2 FQNEAQ. The CDR3 spells CASSLAGQGNSPLHF. The CDR3 DNA sequence: TGTGCCAGCAGCTTAGCGGGACAGGGTAATTCACCCCTCCACTTT.

This clone was recorded only once. CDR3 in amino acids: CASSLMVVADTQYF. The CDR3 DNA reads TGTGCCAGCAGTTTAATGGTTGTCGCAGATACGCAGTATTTT. The chain combines TRBV28 with TRBJ2-3; D gene unclear. This CDR3 has 14 amino acids. Trimming cost V 2 bases and J 4 bases, with 10 bases left between them. Germline lookup yields CDR1 MDHEN and CDR2 SYDVKM.

The CDR3 DNA sequence: TGTGCCAGTACGGACAGGCCGAGCTCTGGAAACACCATATATTTT. This encodes CASTDRPSSGNTIYF. The V call is TRBV19, the J call TRBJ1-3; 7 bases match TRBD1. This CDR3 is 15 amino acids long. Germline V gene lookup returns CDR1 LNHDA and CDR2 SQIVND (reference sequence). The junction had 6 bases not matched to a gene; V was cut back by 7 bases and J by 0 bases.

The chain recombines TRBV19 with TRBJ1-2, with 7 bases lining up with TRBD1. The V segment lost 4 bases and the J segment 9 bases; nucleotides outside the gene matches: 11. CDR3 size: 14 residues. Germline loops: CDR1 LNHDA, CDR2 SQIVND (reference sequence). This chain's CDR3 is CASSTYRGVWRYTF. The CDR3 nucleotides are TGTGCCAGTAGTACCTACAGGGGCGTCTGGCGCTACACCTTC.

There are a few counts of this clone. The chain recombines TRBV19 with TRBJ2-7, with D uncertain. V shed 7 bases and J shed 0 bases, with 13 bases lying between them. This CDR3 region has 14 residues. Germline V gene data show CDR1 as LNHDA and CDR2 as SQIVND (reference sequence). The CDR3: CASNPDGFSYEQYF. The CDR3 DNA reads TGTGCCAGTAACCCGGACGGCTTCTCCTACGAGCAGTACTTC.

The V and J genes are TRBV6-5 and TRBJ2-7, with D tentatively TRBD2 (5 bases). The CDR3 has 15 amino acids. The V gene lost 4 bases and the J gene lost 0 bases, with 13 bases spanning the gap. Looked up from germline, CDR1 is MNHEY and CDR2 is SVGAGI. Here the CDR3 reads CASSFGGLASYEQYF. The CDR3 DNA reads as TGTGCCAGCAGTTTCGGCGGACTGGCCTCCTACGAGCAGTACTTC.

V usage is TRBV4-1 and J usage is TRBJ1-6; the D is unclear. CDR1 and CDR2 (germline): MGHRA, YSYEKL. The CDR3 is 12 residues long. Between the trimmed V and J ends, which lost 3 bases and 7 bases, there was a span of 4 bases. The CDR3 coding sequence is TGCGCCAGCAGCCATTCCAATTCACCCCTCCACTTT. Translated, it gives CASSHSNSPLHF.

This chain connects TRBV30 to TRBJ1-4; TRBD1 agrees at 7 bases. The germline V gene has CDR1 GTSNPN and CDR2 SVGIG (reference sequence). This CDR3 has 15 amino acids. J gave up 3 bases and V 0 bases, and 4 bases lay outside the gene matches. CDR3 amino acids: CAWSVLGQSNEKLFF. CDR3 nucleotide sequence: TGTGCCTGGAGTGTGTTGGGACAGTCTAATGAAAAACTGTTTTTT.

The chain links TRBV19 to TRBJ2-5, with 7 nucleotides matching TRBD2. The CDR3 is 13 residues long. V lost 6 bases to trimming and J lost 2 bases; unmatched junction nucleotides: 3. CDR1 and CDR2 from the germline V gene are LNHDA and SQIVND (reference sequence). This chain's CDR3 is CASRGGPQETQYF. The DNA of the CDR3 is TGTGCCAGTAGGGGAGGGCCTCAAGAGACCCAGTACTTC.